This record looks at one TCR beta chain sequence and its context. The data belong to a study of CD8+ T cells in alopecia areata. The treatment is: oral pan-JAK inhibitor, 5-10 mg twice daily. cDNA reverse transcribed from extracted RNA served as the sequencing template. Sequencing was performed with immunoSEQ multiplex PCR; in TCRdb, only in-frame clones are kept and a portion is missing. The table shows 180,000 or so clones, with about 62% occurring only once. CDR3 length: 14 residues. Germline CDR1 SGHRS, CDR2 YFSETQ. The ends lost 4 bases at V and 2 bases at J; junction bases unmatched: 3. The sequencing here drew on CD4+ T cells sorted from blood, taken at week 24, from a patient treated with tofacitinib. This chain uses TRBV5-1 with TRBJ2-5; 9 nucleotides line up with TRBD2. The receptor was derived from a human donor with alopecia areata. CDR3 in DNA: TGCGCCAGCAGCCAGGCGGGAGGGCAAGAGACCCAGTACTTC. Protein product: CASSQAGGQETQYF.